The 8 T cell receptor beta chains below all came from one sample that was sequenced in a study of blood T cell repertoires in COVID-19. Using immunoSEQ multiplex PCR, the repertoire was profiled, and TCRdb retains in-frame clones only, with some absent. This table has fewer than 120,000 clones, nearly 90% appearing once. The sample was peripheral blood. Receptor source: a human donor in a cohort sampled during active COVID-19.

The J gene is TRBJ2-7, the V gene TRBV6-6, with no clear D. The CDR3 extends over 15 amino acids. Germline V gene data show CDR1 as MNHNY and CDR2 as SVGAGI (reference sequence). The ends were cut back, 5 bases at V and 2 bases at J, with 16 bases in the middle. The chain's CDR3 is CASSPYAETTYEQYF. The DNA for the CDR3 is TGTGCCAGCAGTCCGTATGCGGAAACCACCTACGAGCAGTACTTC.

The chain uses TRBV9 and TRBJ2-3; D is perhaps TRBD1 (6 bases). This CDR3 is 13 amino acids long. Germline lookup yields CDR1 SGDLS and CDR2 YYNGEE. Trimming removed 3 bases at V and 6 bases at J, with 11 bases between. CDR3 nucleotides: TGTGCCAGCAGCGCATCAGGGGTGGATACGCAGTATTTT. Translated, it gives CASSASGVDTQYF.

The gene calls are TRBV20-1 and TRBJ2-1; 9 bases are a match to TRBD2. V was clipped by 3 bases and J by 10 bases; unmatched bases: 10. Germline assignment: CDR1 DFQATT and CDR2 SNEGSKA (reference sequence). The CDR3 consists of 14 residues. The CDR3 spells CSASVASGVGEQFF. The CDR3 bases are TGCAGTGCTAGTGTGGCTAGCGGGGTTGGGGAGCAGTTCTTC.

The CDR3 sequence is CSASRRSYEQYF. The CDR3 nucleotides read TGCAGTGCTAGTAGGAGGAGCTACGAGCAGTACTTC. This sequence joins TRBV20-1 and TRBJ2-7; D perhaps matches TRBD2 (5 bases). Per the germline V gene, CDR1 is DFQATT and CDR2 is SNEGSKA (reference sequence). The CDR3 runs 12 residues. Trimming took off 3 bases at V and 3 bases at J, with 9 bases between the two ends.

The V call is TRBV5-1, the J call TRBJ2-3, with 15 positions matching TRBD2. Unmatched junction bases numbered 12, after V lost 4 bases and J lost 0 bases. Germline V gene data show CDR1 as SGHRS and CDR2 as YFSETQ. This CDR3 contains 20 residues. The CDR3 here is CASSPGTGTSGGPSTDTQYF. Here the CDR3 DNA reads TGCGCCAGCAGCCCAGGAACGGGGACTAGCGGGGGGCCTAGCACAGATACGCAGTATTTT.

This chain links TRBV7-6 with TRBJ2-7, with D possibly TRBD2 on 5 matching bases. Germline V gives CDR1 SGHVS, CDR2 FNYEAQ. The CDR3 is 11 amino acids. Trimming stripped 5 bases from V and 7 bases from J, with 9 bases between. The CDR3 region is CASSGGSEQYF. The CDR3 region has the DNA TGTGCCAGCAGCGGTGGGAGTGAGCAGTACTTC.

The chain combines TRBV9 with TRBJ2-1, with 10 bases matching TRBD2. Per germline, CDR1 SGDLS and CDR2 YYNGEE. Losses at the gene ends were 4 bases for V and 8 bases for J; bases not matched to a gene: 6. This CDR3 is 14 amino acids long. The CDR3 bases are TGTGCCAGCAGCACTAGCGGGAAGTTAGATGAGCAGTTCTTC. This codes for CASSTSGKLDEQFF. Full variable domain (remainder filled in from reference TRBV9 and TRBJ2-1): DSGVTQTPKHLITATGQRVTLRCSPRSGDLSVYWYQQSLDQGLQFLIQYYNGEERAKGNILERFSAQQFPDLHSELNLSSLELGDSALYFCASSTSGKLDEQFFGPGTRLTVL.

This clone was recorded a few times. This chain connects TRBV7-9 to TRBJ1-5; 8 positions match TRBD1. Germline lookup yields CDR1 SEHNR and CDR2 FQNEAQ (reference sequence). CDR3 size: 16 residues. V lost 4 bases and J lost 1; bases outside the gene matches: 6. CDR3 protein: CASSSRTGLSNQPQHF. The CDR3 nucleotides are TGTGCCAGCAGCTCTAGGACAGGGTTGAGCAATCAGCCCCAGCATTTT.